This T cell receptor (beta chain) was captured in a study of CD8 T cells in ankylosing spondylitis. This clonotype was recorded many times. The CDR3 contains 13 residues. Germline V CDR1 and CDR2: DFQATT, SNEGSKA (reference sequence). TCRdb reprocessed the 5' RACE reads via MiXCR and lists one record per CDR3 protein. The sample lists more than 150,000 distinct CDR3 sequences, approximately 10% occurring once. The receptor was derived from a male donor with ankylosing spondylitis or in good health (not recorded which). The chain couples TRBV20-1 to TRBJ1-1; D is perhaps TRBD1 (5 bases). The specimen sequenced was blood, either unsorted or a sorted T cell fraction (not recorded which). The CDR3 nucleotides read TGCAGCGCTGGGGCGGGAGGGCAGACTGAAGCTTTCTTT. It translates to CSAGAGGQTEAFF.